Following are 27 T cell receptor beta chains from one sample sequenced in a study of blood T cell repertoires in COVID-19 (dated by TCRdb to about 2020). The library was made by the immunoSEQ multiplex PCR assay. Imported from immuneACCESS, the table was reduced by TCRdb to in-frame sequences with V and J called. These copies leave out some clones; in studies compared against another copy, an unresolved V gene accounts for under half, and the cause of the remainder is not known. This sample gives around 130,000 clones in total; 70% to 90% of them show up just once. The ten top clones hold roughly 3.4% of the sample. What was sequenced was PBMCs or T cells enriched from blood (not recorded which). These receptors all come from a woman between 45 and 65 years old with acute COVID-19.

As DNA, the CDR3 is TGTGCCAGCAGGGATAGAGACAGGACATATGGCTACACCTTC. Protein product: CASRDRDRTYGYTF. The chain is built from TRBV7-2 and TRBJ1-2; a possible D gene is TRBD1 (6 bases). Germline V gene data show CDR1 as SGHTA and CDR2 as FQGNSA. Trimming took off 6 bases at V and 5 bases at J, with 16 bases between the two ends. The CDR3 is 14 residues long.

The chain joins TRBV5-1 to TRBJ2-6, with D possibly being TRBD1 (6 bases). This CDR3 is built from 21 residues. V was clipped by 4 bases and J by 4 bases, with 30 bases between them. CDR1 SGHRS and CDR2 YFSETQ come from the germline V gene. CDR3 coding DNA: TGCGCCAGCAGCCTTCAGGGGTGGACAGCCTTATCCCCCAAGGGGGCCAACGTCCTGACTTTC. Translating gives CASSLQGWTALSPKGANVLTF.

The chain is built from TRBV6-5 and TRBJ1-4, with 7 bases lining up with TRBD1. CDR3 size: 14 residues. J was trimmed by 3 bases and V by 4 bases; bases with no gene match: 2. Germline V lookup: CDR1 MNHEY, CDR2 SVGAGI. The CDR3 region has the DNA TGTGCCAGCAGTTTACAGGGGTCTAATGAAAAACTGTTTTTT. Residues: CASSLQGSNEKLFF.

This clone came up a few times. The rearrangement links TRBV5-4 to TRBJ2-2, with 10 bases matching TRBD1. Looked up from germline, CDR1 is SGHNT and CDR2 is YYREEE (reference sequence). V shed 5 bases and J 10 bases; nucleotides not matched to a gene: 5. CDR3 length equals 13 residues. Written as DNA, the CDR3 is TGTGCCAGCAGTCGGGGGACAGGGGAGGAGCTGTTTTTT. It encodes CASSRGTGEELFF.

DNA of the CDR3: TGCAGTGCTAGTCTCGACAGGTCGGGTGAGCAGTTCTTC. Its protein product is CSASLDRSGEQFF. The chain joins TRBV20-1 to TRBJ2-1, with D possibly TRBD1 on 6 matching bases. Trimming took off 3 bases at V and 9 bases at J, with 15 bases between the two ends. This CDR3 has 13 residues. CDR1 and CDR2 from the germline V gene are DFQATT and SNEGSKA (reference sequence).

DNA of the CDR3: TGTGCCAGCAGATTGACCCGGGACAGGCTACACAATGAGCAGTTCTTC. Amino acid sequence: CASRLTRDRLHNEQFF. The chain employs TRBV3-1 (or the pseudogene TRBV3-2) and TRBJ2-1; 8 bases map to TRBD1. Germline V gene sequence: CDR1 LGHDT, CDR2 YNNKEL (reference sequence). The CDR3 covers 16 residues. V was clipped by 6 bases and J by 5 bases; unmatched bases: 12.

This chain connects TRBV23-1 to TRBJ2-6, with 7 positions matching TRBD1. Being an ORF, TRBV23-1 has a function that is uncertain. The trim removed 6 bases at V and 0 bases at J, leaving 14 bases unmatched. This CDR3 comprises 19 residues. DNA of the CDR3: TGCGCCAGCAGCCCAACGAAGACAGGGAGCAACTCTGGGGCCAACGTCCTGACTTTC. Its protein product is CASSPTKTGSNSGANVLTF.

V is TRBV3-1 (or the pseudogene TRBV3-2) and J is TRBJ1-6; TRBD1 aligns across 8 bases. The CDR3 is 17 residues long. Trimming removed 1 base from V and 9 bases from J; junction bases left unmatched: 11. Germline V gene lookup returns CDR1 LGHDT and CDR2 YNNKEL (reference sequence). Written as DNA, the CDR3 is TGTGCCAGCAGCCAAGGACAGGGGAAAGCGAGGGGTTCACCCCTCCACTTT. It translates to CASSQGQGKARGSPLHF.

The gene calls are TRBV6-5 and TRBJ2-3; TRBD2 matches 7 bases. V was pared by 0 bases and J by 8 bases, with 5 bases of the junction left unmatched. Germline values: CDR1 MNHEY, CDR2 SVGAGI. The CDR3 totals 14 residues. The CDR3 DNA reads as TGTGCCAGCAGTTACTCGACTAGCACGGCTACGCAGTATTTT. The encoded protein is CASSYSTSTATQYF.

As regards this clone: A junction boundary mismatches the germline segment, possibly from a read error. The CDR3 DNA follows: TGTGCAAGTACGGGTACAGGGGGTGCCTGGAACACCATATATTTT. It is translated as CASTGTGGAWNTIYF. The chain recombines TRBV19 with TRBJ1-3; 8 nucleotides align to TRBD1. This CDR3 spans 15 amino acids. Germline values: CDR1 LNHDA, CDR2 SQIVND (reference sequence).

The chain combines TRBV5-1 with TRBJ2-1, with no clear D. Deletions cut 0 bases from V and 12 bases from J, with 13 bases between. Germline CDR1 reads SGHRS; CDR2 reads YFSETQ. The CDR3 totals 13 residues. The CDR3 loop reads CASSLDPTGGQFF. CDR3 bases: TGCGCCAGCAGCTTGGACCCAACGGGTGGGCAGTTCTTC.

The genes are TRBV7-9 and TRBJ1-1, with a tentative D call TRBD1 (5 bases). The CDR3 runs 14 residues. With 1 base removed from V and 5 bases from J, the gap between germline ends came to 11 bases. From germline, CDR1 is SEHNR and CDR2 FQNEAQ (reference sequence). CDR3 bases: TGTGCCAGCAGCTTAGTTACAGGCCCAACTGAAGCTTTCTTT. Protein product: CASSLVTGPTEAFF.

The chain couples TRBV5-4 to TRBJ2-7; 7 positions match TRBD1. This CDR3 has 13 amino acids. Germline values: CDR1 SGHNT, CDR2 YYREEE (reference sequence). V was pared by 4 bases and J by 5 bases, with 6 bases of the junction left unmatched. This CDR3 reads CASSTTGFNEQYF. The CDR3 DNA sequence: TGTGCCAGCAGCACGACAGGGTTCAACGAGCAGTACTTC.

The J gene is TRBJ2-3, the V gene TRBV11-2; the match to TRBD1 covers 7 bases. Germline CDR1 reads SGHAT; CDR2 reads FQNNGV. With 4 bases clipped from V and 4 bases from J, the junction kept 8 bases outside the gene matches. This CDR3 contains 15 residues. CDR3 in DNA: TGTGCCAGCAGCTCGGACAGGCGCCGGGCAGATACGCAGTATTTT. It yields the protein CASSSDRRRADTQYF.

This rearrangement joins TRBV5-1 to TRBJ1-2, with D perhaps TRBD1 (5 bases). The CDR3 length is 12 residues. CDR1 is SGHRS and CDR2 is YFSETQ in the germline V gene. The V end lost 0 bases, the J end lost 7 bases, and 7 bases lay between the germline ends. The CDR3 DNA sequence: TGCGCCAGCAGCTTGGGCAGGGTTGGCTACACCTTC. Amino acid sequence: CASSLGRVGYTF.

The chain recombines TRBV20-1 with TRBJ2-3; 7 bases are shared with TRBD2. The CDR3 length is 14 residues. The V and J ends lost 3 bases and 0 bases, in that order; junction bases with no gene match: 3. Germline-derived CDR1 and CDR2 are DFQATT and SNEGSKA (reference sequence). The CDR3 reads CSASRRESTDTQYF. The DNA of the CDR3 is TGCAGTGCTAGTCGGCGGGAGAGCACAGATACGCAGTATTTT.

CDR3 loop: CASSVVGGRATDTQYF. The CDR3, as DNA: TGTGCCAGCAGCGTAGTAGGAGGGAGGGCCACAGATACGCAGTATTTT. The rearrangement links TRBV9 to TRBJ2-3; 7 bases fit TRBD2. CDR3 length: 16 amino acids. After removal of 0 bases from V and 2 bases from J, the junction contained 6 bases not matched to a gene. Germline V gene data show CDR1 as SGDLS and CDR2 as YYNGEE.

This chain uses TRBV3-1 (or the pseudogene TRBV3-2) with TRBJ2-6; TRBD1 matches 10 bases. The CDR3 is 17 residues long. V shed 4 bases and J 0 bases; nucleotides not matched to a gene: 3. The V gene's germline CDR1 is LGHDT and CDR2 YNNKEL (reference sequence). The CDR3 is CASSRGQGNSGANVLTF. CDR3 coding DNA: TGTGCCAGCAGCCGGGGACAGGGGAACTCTGGGGCCAACGTCCTGACTTTC.

The V and J genes are TRBV2 and TRBJ1-5; D remains unclear. V was trimmed by 3 bases and J by 5 bases, leaving 8 bases between them. The germline V gene encodes CDR1 SNHLY and CDR2 FYNNEI. This CDR3 is 13 amino acids long. The CDR3 sequence: CASSDRGYQPQHF. CDR3 sequence (DNA): TGTGCCAGCAGTGATCGGGGATATCAGCCCCAGCATTTT.

This clone was counted a few times. The chain has TRBV7-9 and TRBJ1-3; tentatively, D is TRBD1 (5 bases). The CDR3 consists of 15 residues. Trimming removed 2 bases at V and 0 bases at J, with 8 bases between. Germline loops: CDR1 SEHNR, CDR2 FQNEAQ (reference sequence). CDR3 region: CASSLQGYSGNTIYF. For the CDR3, the DNA is TGTGCCAGCAGCTTACAGGGATACTCTGGAAACACCATATATTTT.

This clone was seen more than once but under ten times. The V call is TRBV2, the J call TRBJ2-2; 10 nucleotides agree with TRBD2. V lost 6 bases, J lost 4 bases, and 17 bases stayed unmatched. Germline-derived CDR1 and CDR2 are SNHLY and FYNNEI. This CDR3 comprises 19 residues. The CDR3 coding sequence is TGTGCCAGCAGGCGCGAGCGGGAGGGCCGCACGTTGGTCACCGGGGAGCTGTTTTTT. Its translation is CASRREREGRTLVTGELFF.

V gene TRBV29-1 combines with J gene TRBJ1-1, with D unclear. This CDR3 region has 12 residues. Per the germline V gene, CDR1 is SQVTM and CDR2 is ANQGSEA. V shed 5 bases and J shed 1 base, with 8 bases lying between them. The CDR3 reads CSVLSSNTEAFF. The CDR3 bases are TGCAGCGTTCTCTCCTCGAACACTGAAGCTTTCTTT. The whole variable domain, filled in from reference TRBV29-1 and TRBJ1-1, reads SAVISQKPSRDICQRGTSLTIQCQVDSQVTMMFWYRQQPGQSLTLIATANQGSEATYESGFVIDKFPISRPNLTFSTLTVSNMSPEDSSIYLCSVLSSNTEAFFGQGTRLTVV.

The chain employs TRBV2 and TRBJ2-3; possibly TRBD1 for D (5 bases). Germline V gives CDR1 SNHLY, CDR2 FYNNEI. The CDR3 consists of 12 residues. The V end lost 5 bases, the J end lost 9 bases, and 12 bases lay between the germline ends. DNA of the CDR3: TGTGCCAGCAGTCATCCCGCAGGGACGCAGTATTTT. This sequence encodes CASSHPAGTQYF.

The chain carries TRBV7-9 and TRBJ1-1, with 7 nucleotides matching TRBD1. Germline lookup yields CDR1 SEHNR and CDR2 FQNEAQ (reference sequence). Losses at the gene ends were 0 bases for V and 1 base for J; bases not matched to a gene: 11. This CDR3 spans 18 amino acids. This CDR3 is CASSLAGAGGRRNTEAFF. The CDR3 nucleotides read TGTGCCAGCAGCTTAGCGGGGGCAGGGGGTCGAAGGAACACTGAAGCTTTCTTT.

The chain combines TRBV3-1 (or the pseudogene TRBV3-2) with TRBJ1-5; D gene uncertain. From germline, CDR1 is LGHDT and CDR2 YNNKEL (reference sequence). This CDR3 is 15 amino acids long. Trimming removed 0 bases at V and 3 bases at J, with 9 bases between. CDR3 coding DNA: TGTGCCAGCAGCCAAGACACAAACCTCAATCAGCCCCAGCATTTT. Protein sequence: CASSQDTNLNQPQHF.

V gene TRBV30 combines with J gene TRBJ1-5; D gene uncertain. The CDR3 sequence is 14 residues long. Per germline, CDR1 GTSNPN and CDR2 SVGIG (reference sequence). Deletions cut 2 bases from V and 2 bases from J, with 10 bases between. The CDR3 sequence: CAWSFGQGNQPQHF. The DNA of the CDR3 is TGTGCCTGGAGTTTTGGGCAGGGCAATCAGCCCCAGCATTTT.

The chain employs TRBV19 and TRBJ1-4, with TRBD1 identical over 7 bases. V was pared by 5 bases and J by 2 bases, with 8 bases of the junction left unmatched. Germline V lookup: CDR1 LNHDA, CDR2 SQIVND (reference sequence). The CDR3 extends over 16 amino acids. CDR3 loop: CASSWRQGVTNEKLFF. In DNA form, the CDR3 reads TGTGCCAGTAGTTGGAGACAGGGCGTCACTAATGAAAAACTGTTTTTT.